This is a list of T cell receptor beta chains from one sample in a study of beta chain features in type 1 diabetes. Profiling relied on immunoSEQ multiplex PCR, and the TCRdb table lists in-frame clones only, not all of them. The table shows some 150,000 clones, with about 13% occurring only once. The sample taken for sequencing was central memory CD4+ T cells from blood. These receptors came from a young man with type 1 diabetes. Both conserved end residues are part of each CDR3. A D gene is named only where the DNA matches it firmly. Size tells how often a clone was seen (once, few, many) or the class of an expanded clone, and some rows leave it out.

clone_size	v_call	d_call	j_call	cdr3_nt	cdr3_aa
.	TRBV19	TRBD2	TRBJ2-1	TGTGCCACCGGAATGAGGGAGCGGGGGATAAATGAGCAGTTCTTC	CATGMRERGINEQFF
few	TRBV25-1	TRBD1	TRBJ1-1	TGTGCCAGCAGTACCCCGGACAGGGGCAACACTGAAGCTTTCTTT	CASSTPDRGNTEAFF
many	TRBV14	TRBD2	TRBJ2-1	TGTGCCAGCAGCCACGGGACTAGCGGATACAATGAGCAGTTCTTC	CASSHGTSGYNEQFF
.	TRBV7-9	.	TRBJ1-2	TGTGCCAGCAGCTCGTTAGGGATCGACTATGGCTACACCTTC	CASSSLGIDYGYTF
few	TRBV11-2	TRBD1	TRBJ2-7	TGTGCCAGCAGCTTCCGGACAGGGGGTTTCTACGAGCAGTACTTC	CASSFRTGGFYEQYF
few	TRBV14	.	TRBJ1-2	TGTGCCAGCAGCCAGACCCGGTGGGGGATTAATGGCTACACCTTC	CASSQTRWGINGYTF
many	TRBV10-3	.	TRBJ1-2	TGTGCCATCAGTGGATCCACAGGAGACTATGGCTACACCTTC	CAISGSTGDYGYTF
many	TRBV15	.	TRBJ1-3	TGTGCCACCAGCAGACCGCGCTCGGTGGACACCATATATTTT	CATSRPRSVDTIYF
.	TRBV11-2	.	TRBJ1-2	TGTGCCAGCAGGATGGGAGACTATGGCTACACCTTC	CASRMGDYGYTF
.	TRBV19	TRBD1	TRBJ1-2	TGTGCCAGTAGTCCTCCGACAGGGGCTAACTATGGCTACACCTTC	CASSPPTGANYGYTF
few	TRBV9	.	TRBJ1-5	TGTGCCAGCAGCGTAGCACATGAAGATCAGCCCCAGCATTTT	CASSVAHEDQPQHF
few	TRBV7-2	TRBD2	TRBJ2-1	TGTGCCAGCAGCTTAGCCGGCGGGGGGGATAACTCCTACAATGAGCAGTTCTTC	CASSLAGGGDNSYNEQFF
.	TRBV28	.	TRBJ2-3	TGTGCCAGCAGTTCCGGGTTTTATACGCAGTATTTT	CASSSGFYTQYF
.	TRBV7-2	TRBD1	TRBJ1-4	TGTGCCAGCAGCTCCCAGGGGGCTGGCGGTGAAAAACTGTTTTTT	CASSSQGAGGEKLFF
few	TRBV30	.	TRBJ1-2	TGTGCCTGGGCGCTACAGGGCTCGGGTTATGGCTACACCTTC	CAWALQGSGYGYTF
few	TRBV5-8	.	TRBJ2-7	TGTGCCAGCAGTCCGCAGGGGACCGCCCAGTACTTC	CASSPQGTAQYF
few	TRBV7-9	.	TRBJ2-7	TGTGCCAGCAGCTTAGCGTTGGCAGCCTCCTACGAGCAGTACTTC	CASSLALAASYEQYF
many	TRBV7-9	.	TRBJ2-5	TGTGCCAGCAGCGCGCTCGGTGTCCAAGAGACCCAGTACTTC	CASSALGVQETQYF
few	TRBV7-2	.	TRBJ1-2	TGTGCCAGCAGCTTATCGGGGTATGGCTACACCTTC	CASSLSGYGYTF
many	TRBV7-9	TRBD1	TRBJ1-4	TGTGCCAGCAGCACCCTACAGGGGGCGTATGAAAAACTGTTTTTT	CASSTLQGAYEKLFF
few	TRBV13	.	TRBJ1-2	TGTGCCAGCAGCCCTTCAGGGTTAGGCGGCTACACCTTC	CASSPSGLGGYTF
.	TRBV9	.	TRBJ1-3	TGTGCCAGCAGCGAGTTAGGTCCCTCTGGAAACACCATATATTTT	CASSELGPSGNTIYF
few	TRBV19	.	TRBJ2-7	TGTGCCAGTAGTATAGGGCTAGGTCCCTACGAGCAGTACTTC	CASSIGLGPYEQYF
few	TRBV7-9	TRBD2	TRBJ2-2	TGTGCCAGCAGCTTTGGGAGGGAGCGGAGCGGGGAGCTGTTTTTT	CASSFGRERSGELFF
few	TRBV28	.	TRBJ2-4	TGTGCCAGCAGTACAGACTCCAAAAACATTCAGTACTTC	CASSTDSKNIQYF
few	TRBV30	.	TRBJ2-5	TGTGCCTGGACCCGGGACACCCGAGAGACCCAGTACTTC	CAWTRDTRETQYF
.	TRBV5-4	TRBD1	TRBJ2-7	TGTGCCAGCAGCCAGGACAGGATTCATTCCTACGAGCAGTACTTC	CASSQDRIHSYEQYF
few	TRBV18	TRBD2	TRBJ2-1	TGTGCCAGCTCACCACCCCGAACAGGTCTAGCGGGGGGCTCCAGTGAGCAGTTCTTC	CASSPPRTGLAGGSSEQFF
.	TRBV18	TRBD1	TRBJ2-2	TGTGCCAGCTCACCCGGGACAGGGACCGGGGAGCTGTTTTTT	CASSPGTGTGELFF
few	TRBV5-4	.	TRBJ2-3	TGTGCCAGCAGCTTGGCACAAACCACAGATACGCAGTATTTT	CASSLAQTTDTQYF
.	TRBV6-5	.	TRBJ2-1	TGTGCCAGCAGTTACGACCGATACTCCTACAATGAGCAGTTCTTC	CASSYDRYSYNEQFF
.	TRBV9	.	TRBJ2-3	TGTGCCAGCAGCGTAGGACCGTCCGGGTACACAGATACGCAGTATTTT	CASSVGPSGYTDTQYF
.	TRBV5-1	.	TRBJ1-4	TGCGCCAGCAGCTTGGAAGGACGGGGAGAAAAACTGTTTTTT	CASSLEGRGEKLFF
few	TRBV18	TRBD1	TRBJ2-7	TGTGCCAGCTCACAAGACAGGGGGGAGCAGTACTTC	CASSQDRGEQYF
.	TRBV27	TRBD2	TRBJ2-5	TGTGCCAGCAGCCCGCGGGGGGGACACCAAGAGACCCAGTACTTC	CASSPRGGHQETQYF
.	TRBV27	TRBD1	TRBJ2-7	TGTGCCAGCAGTTTATCACAGGGGGGATACGAGCAGTACTTC	CASSLSQGGYEQYF
.	TRBV13	.	TRBJ2-7	TGTGCCAGCAGCTTAGCGAGGGTAGGAGGGTACGAGCAGTACTTC	CASSLARVGGYEQYF
.	TRBV18	.	TRBJ2-2	TGTGCCAGCTCACCGGACAGGAACACCGGGGAGCTGTTTTTT	CASSPDRNTGELFF
.	TRBV28	.	TRBJ2-3	TGTGCCAGCAGTTTAGGCTGGGTAATAGCAGATACGCAGTATTTT	CASSLGWVIADTQYF
.	TRBV6-5	TRBD2	TRBJ2-3	TGTGCCAGCAGTCCGGGGGGTGGTAGGACAGATACGCAGTATTTT	CASSPGGGRTDTQYF
few	TRBV18	TRBD1	TRBJ1-2	TGTGCCAGCTCACCCCCGACAGGGGGCGGATATGGCTACACCTTC	CASSPPTGGGYGYTF
.	TRBV30	TRBD2	TRBJ2-3	TGTGCCTGGCGACTAGCGGGGGTCACAGATACGCAGTATTTT	CAWRLAGVTDTQYF
few	TRBV27	.	TRBJ2-7	TGTGCCAGCAGAAGACCCCGGGGATACGAGCAGTACTTC	CASRRPRGYEQYF
many	TRBV7-9	.	TRBJ2-4	TGTGCCAGCAGCTTAACGGGGCTAAACATTCAGTACTTC	CASSLTGLNIQYF
many	TRBV29-1	TRBD1	TRBJ1-4	TGCAGCGGGGGACAGGCTAATGAAAAACTGTTTTTT	CSGGQANEKLFF
.	TRBV9	TRBD2	TRBJ2-5	TGTGCCAGCAGCGCCGGGACTAAAATACAAGAGACCCAGTACTTC	CASSAGTKIQETQYF
.	TRBV13	TRBD1	TRBJ2-4	TGTGCCAGCAGCTTAAGGCAGGGGGCTATAGCCAAAAACATTCAGTACTTC	CASSLRQGAIAKNIQYF
.	TRBV29-1	.	TRBJ1-2	TGCAGCGTTGCACAGGATGTCTACACCTTC	CSVAQDVYTF
.	TRBV7-2	.	TRBJ2-2	TGTGCCAGCAGCTTAGTCCAGCTTTCCACCGGGGAGCTGTTTTTT	CASSLVQLSTGELFF
.	TRBV5-1	TRBD1	TRBJ2-7	TGCGCCAGCAGGAACGGGACAGACTTCTCCTACGAGCAGTACTTC	CASRNGTDFSYEQYF
.	TRBV29-1	TRBD1	TRBJ2-1	TGCAGCGTTGAAGGATGGAGGGGCCCGACAGGGGAAGGAACATACAATGAGCAGTTCTTC	CSVEGWRGPTGEGTYNEQFF
few	TRBV11-2	.	TRBJ2-7	TGTGCCAGCAGCTTAGAAACAGGCTCCTACGAGCAGTACTTC	CASSLETGSYEQYF
.	TRBV7-6	.	TRBJ1-4	TGTGCCAGCAGCTTAGCGGGGAGGCCTTACCCTAATGAAAAACTGTTTTTT	CASSLAGRPYPNEKLFF
few	TRBV7-2	.	TRBJ1-2	TGTGCCAGCAGCTCCTTCGGGGTTCAAGGCTACACCTTC	CASSSFGVQGYTF
few	TRBV5-1	.	TRBJ1-1	TGCGCCAGCAGCCGAGGCGGGGACGGACCTGAAGCTTTCTTT	CASSRGGDGPEAFF
.	TRBV30	.	TRBJ2-7	TGTGCCTGGACCAGGTTGGGTTCAGGGAGCTCCTACGAGCAGTACTTC	CAWTRLGSGSSYEQYF
few	TRBV4-2	TRBD2	TRBJ2-3	TGTGCCAGCAGCCGTGGGCTAGCGGGGGGTGGTACGCAGTATTTT	CASSRGLAGGGTQYF